This passage covers 10 T cell receptor beta chains from one sample sequenced in a study of blood T cell repertoires in COVID-19. The assay was immunoSEQ multiplex PCR, and TCRdb's table has in-frame clones only and misses some. The sample comprises about 110,000 clones, about four fifths of which are singletons, and about 4% rests with the top ten. What was sequenced was peripheral blood. All receptors derive from a woman between 65 and 79 years old with acute or convalescent COVID-19.

The CDR3 spells CASSISGLKSSGANVLTF. Written as DNA, the CDR3 is TGTGCCAGTAGTATATCGGGTTTGAAAAGCTCTGGGGCCAACGTCCTGACTTTC. The J gene is TRBJ2-6, the V gene TRBV19; D not resolved. Trimming took 2 bases from V and 0 from J, leaving 14 bases between them. CDR3 size: 18 residues. The V gene's germline CDR1 is LNHDA and CDR2 SQIVND (reference sequence). Combining the CDR3 with reference TRBV19 and TRBJ2-6 gives the whole variable domain DGGITQSPKYLFRKEGQNVTLSCEQNLNHDAMYWYRQDPGQGLRLIYYSQIVNDFQKGDIAEGYSVSREKKESFPLTVTSAQKNPTAFYLCASSISGLKSSGANVLTFGAGSRLTVL.

The V and J genes are TRBV6-6 and TRBJ2-1, with 14 bases identical to TRBD2. Trimming cost V 7 bases and J 15 bases; bases outside gene matches: 14. This CDR3 has 15 amino acids. Germline CDR1 MNHNY, CDR2 SVGAGI (reference sequence). This CDR3 reads CASIPGTSGSNRRFF. Here the CDR3 DNA reads TGTGCCAGCATTCCCGGGACTAGCGGGAGTAATCGGCGGTTCTTC.

This clone was seen just once. The chain joins TRBV5-1 to TRBJ1-1, with 8 bases aligning to TRBD1. Germline lookup yields CDR1 SGHRS and CDR2 YFSETQ. V gave up 4 bases and J gave up 6 bases; unmatched junction bases: 14. This CDR3 contains 16 residues. For the CDR3, the DNA is TGCGCCAGCAGCAGAACCCGGGGACAGGCTGGCGCTGAAGCTTTCTTT. This gives the protein CASSRTRGQAGAEAFF.

The chain carries TRBV19 and TRBJ1-3, with TRBD1 matching 7 bases. Germline V gene data show CDR1 as LNHDA and CDR2 as SQIVND (reference sequence). The CDR3 has 15 residues. After removal of 4 bases from V and 4 bases from J, the junction contained 7 bases not matched to a gene. The CDR3 sequence: CASSTRTGGGNTIYF. In DNA, the CDR3 is TGTGCCAGTAGTACCCGGACAGGCGGAGGAAACACCATATATTTT.

In this sample, this clone turned up once. This sequence joins TRBV5-1 and TRBJ1-2; no firm D call. Germline V gives CDR1 SGHRS, CDR2 YFSETQ. CDR3 length: 14 amino acids. V lost 0 bases to trimming and J lost 2 bases, with 8 bases between them. CDR3 nucleotides: TGCGCCAGCAGCTTGGACCCAGGAAACTATGGCTACACCTTC. Translated: CASSLDPGNYGYTF.

The chain has TRBV19 and TRBJ2-7; TRBD1 matches 8 bases. This CDR3 is 14 amino acids long. V was clipped by 4 bases and J by 4 bases; unmatched bases: 6. CDR1 and CDR2 from the germline V gene are LNHDA and SQIVND (reference sequence). The CDR3 reads CASSTRDRRYEQYF. The CDR3 DNA sequence: TGTGCCAGTAGTACCCGGGACAGGCGGTACGAGCAGTACTTC.

J is TRBJ2-7 and V is TRBV6-1, with 7 bases that match TRBD1. Germline loops: CDR1 MNHNS, CDR2 SASEGT. This CDR3 has 16 residues. The V and J ends lost 4 bases and 3 bases, in that order; junction bases with no gene match: 12. This CDR3 reads CASSVTTQGKIYEQYF. The CDR3 coding sequence is TGTGCCAGCAGTGTCACGACACAGGGGAAGATCTACGAGCAGTACTTC.

This chain links TRBV5-6 with TRBJ2-6, with 9 bases fitting TRBD1. The germline CDR1 and CDR2 sequences are SGHDT and YYEEEE. The CDR3 is made up of 16 amino acids. V lost 6 bases to trimming and J lost 4 bases; unmatched junction nucleotides: 8. The CDR3 DNA follows: TGTGCCAGCACGCGGGACAGGGACGGCGGGGCCAACGTCCTGACTTTC. It yields the protein CASTRDRDGGANVLTF.

V is TRBV3-1 (or the pseudogene TRBV3-2) and J is TRBJ2-3, with 14 bases that match TRBD2. Germline V gene data show CDR1 as LGHDT and CDR2 as YNNKEL (reference sequence). Germline trimming cut 0 bases from V and 4 bases from J; bases unmatched to any gene: 6. The CDR3 length is 18 residues. CDR3 nucleotides: TGTGCCAGCAGCCAAGAAGGGACTAGCGGGAGAGAGGCAGATACGCAGTATTTT. As protein: CASSQEGTSGREADTQYF.

The genes are TRBV3-1 (or the pseudogene TRBV3-2) and TRBJ2-1, with TRBD1 matching over 11 bases. Germline CDR1 reads LGHDT; CDR2 reads YNNKEL (reference sequence). This CDR3 has 16 amino acids. V dropped 3 bases and J dropped 4; count of bases not matched to a gene: 5. The CDR3 is CASSQGTGGAYNEQFF. The CDR3, as DNA: TGTGCCAGCAGCCAGGGGACAGGGGGTGCTTACAATGAGCAGTTCTTC.